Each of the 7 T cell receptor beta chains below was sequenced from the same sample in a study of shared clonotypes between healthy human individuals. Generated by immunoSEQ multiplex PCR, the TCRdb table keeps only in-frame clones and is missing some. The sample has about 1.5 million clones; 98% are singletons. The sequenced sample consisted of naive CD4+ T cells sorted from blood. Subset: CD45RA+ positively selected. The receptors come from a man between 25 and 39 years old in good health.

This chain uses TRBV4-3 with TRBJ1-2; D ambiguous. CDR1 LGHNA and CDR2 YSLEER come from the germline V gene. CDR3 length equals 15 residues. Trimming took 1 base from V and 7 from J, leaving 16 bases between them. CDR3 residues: CASSQGAAGLGGYTF. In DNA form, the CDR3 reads TGCGCCAGCAGCCAAGGGGCCGCGGGTCTTGGTGGCTACACCTTC.

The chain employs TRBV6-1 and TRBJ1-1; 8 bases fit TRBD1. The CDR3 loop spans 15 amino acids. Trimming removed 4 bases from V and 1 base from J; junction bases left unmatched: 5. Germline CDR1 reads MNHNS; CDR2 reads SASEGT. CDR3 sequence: CASSARQGQNTEAFF. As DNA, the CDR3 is TGTGCCAGCAGTGCACGACAGGGGCAGAACACTGAAGCTTTCTTT.

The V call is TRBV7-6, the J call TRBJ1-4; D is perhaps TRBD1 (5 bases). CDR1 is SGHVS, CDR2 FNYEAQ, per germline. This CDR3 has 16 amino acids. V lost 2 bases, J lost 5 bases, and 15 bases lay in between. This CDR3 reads CASSLNPQGGNEKLFF. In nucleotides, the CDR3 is TGTGCCAGCAGCTTAAACCCGCAGGGTGGAAATGAAAAACTGTTTTTT.

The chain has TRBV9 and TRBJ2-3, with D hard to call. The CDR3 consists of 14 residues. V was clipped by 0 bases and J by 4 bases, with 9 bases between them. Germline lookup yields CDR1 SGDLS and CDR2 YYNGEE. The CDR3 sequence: CASSVEDWADTQYF. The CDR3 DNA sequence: TGTGCCAGCAGCGTAGAGGATTGGGCAGATACGCAGTATTTT.

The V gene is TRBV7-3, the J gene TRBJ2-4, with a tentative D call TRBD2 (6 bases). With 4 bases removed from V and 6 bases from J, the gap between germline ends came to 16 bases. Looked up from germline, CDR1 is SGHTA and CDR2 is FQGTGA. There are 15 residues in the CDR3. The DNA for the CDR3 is TGTGCCAGCAGCTCCCTGGGACTGATGGGAAACATTCAGTACTTC. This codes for CASSSLGLMGNIQYF.

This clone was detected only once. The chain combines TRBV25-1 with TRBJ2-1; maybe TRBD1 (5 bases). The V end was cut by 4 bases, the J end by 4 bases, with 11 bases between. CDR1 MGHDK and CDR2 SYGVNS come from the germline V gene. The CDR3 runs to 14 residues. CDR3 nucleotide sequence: TGTGCCAGCAGTGCCCCCGACAGATACAATGAGCAGTTCTTC. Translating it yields CASSAPDRYNEQFF.

The CDR3 loop is CASSDRQYTEAFF. Written as DNA, the CDR3 is TGTGCCAGCAGTGACAGGCAATACACTGAAGCTTTCTTT. The chain recombines TRBV25-1 with TRBJ1-1; D is ambiguous. The CDR3 sequence is 13 residues long. V dropped 3 bases and J dropped 3 bases, with 8 bases sitting between them. The germline V gene encodes CDR1 MGHDK and CDR2 SYGVNS. Based on the CDR3 plus reference TRBV25-1 and TRBJ1-1, the full variable domain is EADIYQTPRYLVIGTGKKITLECSQTMGHDKMYWYQQDPGMELHLIHYSYGVNSTEKGDLSSESTVSRIRTEHFPLTLESARPSHTSQYLCASSDRQYTEAFFGQGTRLTVV.